One sample yielded the 9 T cell receptor beta chains listed below, sequenced in a study of OX40 agonist ivuxolimab in advanced cancers. TCRdb keeps only in-frame clones here, not all; method: immunoSEQ multiplex PCR. The table shows 40,000 to 45,000 clones, with approximately 86% occurring only once. This material consisted of CD4+ or CD8+ T cells sorted from blood, taken in a trial of the OX40 agonist ivuxolimab. These receptors originate from an adult with an advanced solid tumor such as melanoma, head and neck, liver or kidney cancer.

This clone was recorded once. This rearrangement joins TRBV7-9 to TRBJ2-7; the D is unclear. The germline CDR1 and CDR2 sequences are SEHNR and FQNEAQ (reference sequence). The CDR3 is 12 residues long. Trimming pared 1 base from V and 4 bases from J, leaving 5 bases between. The CDR3 sequence: CASSLVVYEQYF. DNA of the CDR3: TGTGCCAGCAGCTTAGTCGTTTACGAGCAGTACTTC.

The CDR3: CASSPWTGADNEQFF. CDR3 DNA sequence: TGTGCCAGCAGCCCATGGACAGGGGCCGACAATGAGCAGTTCTTC. The V and J genes are TRBV9 and TRBJ2-1; 9 bases map to TRBD1. The germline V gene encodes CDR1 SGDLS and CDR2 YYNGEE. The length of the CDR3 is 15 residues. Losses at the gene ends were 4 bases for V and 5 bases for J; bases not matched to a gene: 7.

The chain couples TRBV7-9 to TRBJ2-7; a weak D match, TRBD2 (6 bases). The germline V gene has CDR1 SEHNR and CDR2 FQNEAQ (reference sequence). There are 14 residues in the CDR3. The V end lost 5 bases, the J end lost 5 bases, and 16 bases lay between the germline ends. The CDR3 region has the DNA TGTGCCAGCAGCGTCACCGGGAGACCCCACGAGCAGTACTTC. Its translation: CASSVTGRPHEQYF. The whole variable domain, filled in from reference TRBV7-9 and TRBJ2-7, reads DTGVSQNPRHKITKRGQNVTFRCDPISEHNRLYWYRQTLGQGPEFLTYFQNEAQLEKSRLLSDRFSAERPKGSFSTLEIQRTEQGDSAMYLCASSVTGRPHEQYFGPGTRLTVT.

The chain has TRBV5-8 and TRBJ1-6, with D perhaps matching TRBD1 (6 bases). V lost 2 bases to trimming and J lost 9 bases, with 21 bases between them. Per germline, CDR1 SGHTS and CDR2 YDEGEE. CDR3 size: 17 residues. The CDR3 DNA sequence: TGTGCCAGCAGCTTTAAAACAGGGTACGACCGTATTTCACCCCTCCACTTT. Encoded protein: CASSFKTGYDRISPLHF. The whole variable domain, remainder taken from reference TRBV5-8 and TRBJ1-6, is EAGVTQSPTHLIKTRGQQATLRCSPISGHTSVYWYQQALGLGLQFLLWYDEGEERNRGNFPPRFSGRQFPNYSSELNVNALELEDSALYLCASSFKTGYDRISPLHFGNGTRLTVT.

This chain links TRBV4-1 with TRBJ1-1; D is unclear. Germline CDR1 and CDR2: MGHRA and YSYEKL. V dropped 1 base and J dropped 1 base, with 13 bases sitting between them. There are 16 residues in the CDR3. CDR3 in DNA: TGCGCCAGCAGCCAAGCGGCGACGGCGGCGAACACTGAAGCTTTCTTT. It yields the protein CASSQAATAANTEAFF.

CDR3 loop: CASSGTVYGYTF. For the CDR3, the DNA is TGTGCCAGTAGCGGGACGGTCTATGGCTACACCTTC. V is TRBV19 and J is TRBJ1-2; possible D gene TRBD1, 5 bases. This CDR3 spans 12 amino acids. V was shortened by 6 bases and J by 4 bases, with 9 bases between the two germline ends. Germline CDR1 reads LNHDA; CDR2 reads SQIVND (reference sequence).

The chain carries TRBV29-1 and TRBJ2-7; 7 bases align to TRBD1. After removal of 3 bases from V and 5 bases from J, the junction contained 7 bases not matched to a gene. This CDR3 region has 13 residues. The germline V gene encodes CDR1 SQVTM and CDR2 ANQGSEA. Here the CDR3 DNA reads TGCAGCGTTGAGAGGACAGGCTTTGACGAGCAGTACTTC. The encoded protein is CSVERTGFDEQYF.

V and J are TRBV19 and TRBJ2-3; 9 nucleotides line up with TRBD2. V shed 6 bases, J shed 13 bases, and the junction held 17 bases outside the gene matches. There are 15 residues in the CDR3. The germline gives CDR1 LNHDA, CDR2 SQIVND (reference sequence). The chain's CDR3 is CASRYTSGPRQHEYF. The CDR3 coding sequence is TGTGCCAGTAGATACACTAGCGGGCCCCGCCAGCATGAGTATTTT.

This chain uses TRBV13 with TRBJ1-1, with D perhaps matching TRBD1 (5 bases). Germline CDR1 is PRHDT and CDR2 is FYEKMQ (reference sequence). The CDR3 has 14 amino acids. Trimming stripped 3 bases from V and 0 bases from J, with 8 bases between. DNA for the CDR3: TGTGCCAGCAGCTTGTGGGGGATGAACACTGAAGCTTTCTTT. Encoded protein: CASSLWGMNTEAFF.